The next 21 T cell receptor beta chains were all read from a single sample in a study of CXCR3-negative and CXCR3-positive naive CD8 T cells. It was by 5' RACE with UMI labels that the TRB cDNA libraries were prepared. TCRdb re-called the 5' RACE reads, yielding one record per CDR3 amino acid sequence without DNA. Recorded here are just over 40,000 distinct CDR3 sequences; the top ten clones represent around 1.9%. The specimen sequenced was naive CXCR3- CD8+ T cells from blood. As to subset: CD45RO-CCR7+CD27+CD95- naive CD8+ T cells lacking CXCR3 (TNR3-). The receptors here all came from a human donor in good health. Some clones in this sample may be carry-over from other donors' samples.

The gene calls are TRBV29-1 and TRBJ1-1. The CDR3 sequence is 11 residues long. Germline loops: CDR1 SQVTM, CDR2 ANQGSEA. Here the CDR3 reads CSSQENTEAFF.

The chain carries TRBV5-4 and TRBJ2-7. The CDR3 length is 13 residues. Germline assignment: CDR1 SGHNT and CDR2 YYREEE (reference sequence). The CDR3: CASSSELSYEQYF.

The rearrangement uses TRBV12-3 or TRBV12-4 and TRBJ1-2; TCRdb's assignment of TRBD1 cannot be checked, as there is no DNA. The CDR3 length is 18 residues. CDR3 in amino acids: CASSTPPRWTGRLGGYTF.

The chain carries TRBV18 and TRBJ1-1. This CDR3 is built from 16 residues. Looked up from germline, CDR1 is KGHSH and CDR2 is LQKENI. The CDR3 sequence is CASSPRVTQMNTEAFF.

The V gene is TRBV20-1, the J gene TRBJ1-3; TCRdb's D gene call, TRBD1, goes unchecked for lack of DNA. The CDR3 is made up of 19 amino acids. Germline V lookup: CDR1 DFQATT, CDR2 SNEGSKA (reference sequence). The CDR3 loop is CSARDIREWGRWSGNTIYF.

The rearrangement uses TRBV7-6 and TRBJ1-4; the D gene TCRdb calls, TRBD1, cannot be checked with no DNA. CDR1 and CDR2 (germline): SGHVS, FNYEAQ. The CDR3 has 13 amino acids. CDR3 in amino acids: CASSSDSFEKLFF.

V gene TRBV19 combines with J gene TRBJ2-1; TCRdb outputs TRBD1, but without DNA this stays unchecked. The V gene's germline CDR1 is LNHDA and CDR2 SQIVND (reference sequence). This CDR3 has 13 residues. CDR3 sequence: CASSIRRVDEQFF.

V usage is TRBV16 and J usage is TRBJ2-7; without DNA, the TCRdb call of TRBD2 cannot be checked. The CDR3 spans 15 residues. Germline values: CDR1 KGHSY, CDR2 FQNENV. CDR3 protein: CASSQFADPGDEQYF. The full variable domain, rest sourced from reference TRBV16 and TRBJ2-7, is GEEVAQTPKHLVRGEGQKAKLYCAPIKGHSYVFWYQQVLKNEFKFLISFQNENVFDETGMPKERFSAKCLPNSPCSLEIQATKLEDSAVYFCASSQFADPGDEQYFGPGTRLTVT.

This chain links TRBV12-3 or TRBV12-4 with TRBJ2-1; checking the TCRdb D call of TRBD1 is not possible without DNA. This CDR3 has 14 residues. CDR3 region: CASRSGTVGDEQFF.

The chain combines TRBV24-1 with TRBJ2-2; TCRdb's D call of TRBD1 is untestable without DNA. CDR1 and CDR2 from the germline V gene are KGHDR and SFDVKD. The CDR3 has 12 residues. CDR3 sequence reads: CATGGPGGELFF.

V usage is TRBV20-1 and J usage is TRBJ2-7; TCRdb's assignment of TRBD2 cannot be checked, as there is no DNA. Germline CDR1 reads DFQATT; CDR2 reads SNEGSKA (reference sequence). The CDR3 loop spans 14 amino acids. The CDR3 spells CSATTDPTGYEQYF.

The chain uses TRBV28 and TRBJ2-3; TCRdb's D gene call, TRBD1, goes unchecked for lack of DNA. Looked up from germline, CDR1 is MDHEN and CDR2 is SYDVKM. CDR3 size: 14 residues. CDR3 amino acids: CASRYRGAPDTQYF.

The chain employs TRBV11-2 and TRBJ2-1; TCRdb's D call of TRBD2 is untestable without DNA. CDR3 size: 15 residues. CDR1 and CDR2 from the germline V gene are SGHAT and FQNNGV. The CDR3 loop reads CASSASGGNYNEQFF.

This sequence joins TRBV5-6 and TRBJ2-1; lacking DNA, the TRBD1 call made by TCRdb goes unchecked. The CDR3 covers 16 residues. The germline V gene encodes CDR1 SGHDT and CDR2 YYEEEE. The CDR3 is CASSLAGQGSYNEQFF.

The chain uses TRBV29-1 and TRBJ1-2. The CDR3 consists of 16 residues. The V gene's germline CDR1 is SQVTM and CDR2 ANQGSEA. CDR3 residues: CSVVPSEASFNYGYTF.

The chain uses TRBV19 and TRBJ1-6; TCRdb names TRBD1, which stays unverified in the absence of DNA. This CDR3 spans 14 amino acids. CDR1 is LNHDA, CDR2 SQIVND, per germline (reference sequence). The CDR3 is CASTPTGGNSPLHF.

V gene TRBV20-1 combines with J gene TRBJ1-5; with no DNA, the TCRdb D assignment of TRBD1 cannot be verified. This CDR3 has 12 residues. Germline CDR1 is DFQATT and CDR2 is SNEGSKA (reference sequence). CDR3 protein: CIPGGPNQPQHF.

V usage is TRBV5-1 and J usage is TRBJ2-7; there is no DNA to check the TCRdb D call of TRBD1. The germline gives CDR1 SGHRS, CDR2 YFSETQ. The CDR3 sequence is 15 residues long. Here the CDR3 reads CASSSGTGATYEQYF. Full variable domain (missing parts from reference TRBV5-1 and TRBJ2-7): KAGVTQTPRYLIKTRGQQVTLSCSPISGHRSVSWYQQTPGQGLQFLFEYFSETQRNKGNFPGRFSGRQFSNSRSEMNVSTLELGDSALYLCASSSGTGATYEQYFGPGTRLTVT.

The chain joins TRBV29-1 to TRBJ1-4. Looked up from germline, CDR1 is SQVTM and CDR2 is ANQGSEA. This CDR3 has 12 amino acids. CDR3 residues: CSVALPNEKLFF.

The V call is TRBV6-5, the J call TRBJ2-5; no DNA is available, so the TRBD1 call from TCRdb remains unchecked. Germline CDR1 is MNHEY and CDR2 is SVGAGI. The CDR3 extends over 15 amino acids. The CDR3 is CASTWTGSAGETQYF.

The chain uses TRBV10-3 and TRBJ1-1; without DNA, the TCRdb call of TRBD1 cannot be checked. This CDR3 has 13 residues. Germline values: CDR1 ENHRY, CDR2 SYGVKD. This chain's CDR3 is CASRQDLNTEAFF.